These T cell receptor beta chains were read from a single sample in a study of T-cell memory formation after mild COVID-19. MiXCR, applied by TCRdb to the 5' RACE reads, yields one record per CDR3 protein. The profile covers around 200,000 distinct CDR3 sequences, with less than 20% appearing a single time and roughly 3.7% taken by the ten largest. The sequencing sample was made of PBMCs or a T cell subset sorted from them (not recorded which). The source of these receptors is a man between 18 and 35 years old who had mild COVID-19 (a few samples of this study predate the infection). Cell type and time point are not known. The CDR3 runs from the conserved cysteine through the conserved F or W. Fields, in order: clone size, J gene, V gene, D gene, CDR3 protein, CDR3 DNA. A D gene is named only where the DNA matches it firmly. Clone size is not always given. Where it is, it says once, few, many or a class for expanded clones.

size: NA; J: TRBJ1-1; V: TRBV20-1; D: NA; CDR3: CSASWGGDTEAFF; DNA: TGCAGTGCTAGTTGGGGTGGTGACACTGAAGCTTTCTTT
size: once; J: TRBJ1-5; V: TRBV7-2; D: NA; CDR3: CASSGLFNQPQHF; DNA: TGTGCCAGCAGCGGCCTGTTTAATCAGCCCCAGCATTTT
size: few; J: TRBJ2-5; V: TRBV7-2; D: TRBD2; CDR3: CASSPPRTSGEQETQYF; DNA: TGTGCCAGCAGCCCGCCCCGGACTAGCGGGGAGCAAGAGACCCAGTACTTC
size: many; J: TRBJ1-2; V: TRBV7-2; D: NA; CDR3: CASSLGGRFYGYTF; DNA: TGTGCCAGCAGCTTAGGTGGCAGGTTCTATGGCTACACCTTC
size: few; J: TRBJ2-1; V: TRBV28; D: NA; CDR3: CASSFDSSYEQFF; DNA: TGTGCCAGCAGTTTCGACAGTTCTTATGAGCAGTTCTTC
size: NA; J: TRBJ2-5; V: TRBV5-1; D: TRBD2; CDR3: CASSPGTSLETQYF; DNA: TGCGCCAGCAGCCCCGGGACTAGTCTAGAGACCCAGTACTTC
size: few; J: TRBJ2-1; V: TRBV4-2; D: TRBD1; CDR3: CASSPRDSTYNEQFF; DNA: TGTGCCAGCAGCCCCAGGGACAGTACCTACAATGAGCAGTTCTTC
size: few; J: TRBJ2-3; V: TRBV12-3/TRBV12-4; D: NA; CDR3: CASRSDGDTQYF; DNA: TGTGCCAGCAGATCAGATGGAGATACGCAGTATTTT
size: NA; J: TRBJ2-3; V: TRBV5-1; D: NA; CDR3: CASSPRQEMDTQYF; DNA: TGCGCCAGCAGCCCTCGACAGGAAATGGATACGCAGTATTTT
size: few; J: TRBJ2-1; V: TRBV5-1; D: TRBD2; CDR3: CASSLVAGSNEQFF; DNA: TGCGCCAGCAGCTTGGTAGCGGGGAGCAATGAGCAGTTCTTC
size: few; J: TRBJ2-3; V: TRBV4-1; D: TRBD2; CDR3: CASSRGGLALAGDTQYF; DNA: TGCGCCAGCTCCCGGGGGGGACTAGCGCTAGCGGGCGATACGCAGTATTTT
size: few; J: TRBJ1-2; V: TRBV7-9; D: NA; CDR3: CASSSTGGPLRGYTF; DNA: TGTGCCAGCAGCTCCACGGGAGGGCCTTTGAGGGGCTACACCTTC
size: NA; J: TRBJ1-3; V: TRBV7-9; D: NA; CDR3: CASSAQGGNTIYF; DNA: TGTGCCAGCAGCGCCCAGGGGGGAAACACCATATATTTT
size: NA; J: TRBJ1-5; V: TRBV20-1; D: NA; CDR3: CSAMHPNQPQHF; DNA: TGCAGTGCTATGCACCCGAATCAGCCCCAGCATTTT
size: few; J: TRBJ2-7; V: TRBV5-1; D: NA; CDR3: CASSLATSYSYEQYF; DNA: TGCGCCAGCAGCTTGGCAACTAGCTACTCCTACGAGCAGTACTTC
size: few; J: TRBJ2-2; V: TRBV7-2; D: TRBD2; CDR3: CASSHREGSANTGELFF; DNA: TGTGCCAGCAGCCACCGGGAGGGATCCGCGAACACCGGGGAGCTGTTTTTT
size: NA; J: TRBJ2-1; V: TRBV5-1; D: TRBD2; CDR3: CASSLVLNLAGAYNEQFF; DNA: TGCGCCAGCAGCTTGGTCTTAAACCTAGCGGGGGCTTATAATGAGCAGTTCTTC
size: few; J: TRBJ1-1; V: TRBV11-3; D: NA; CDR3: CASSLDINTEAFF; DNA: TGTGCCAGCAGCTTAGATATAAACACTGAAGCTTTCTTT
size: few; J: TRBJ2-1; V: TRBV6-5; D: NA; CDR3: CASSNPGSSYNEQFF; DNA: TGTGCCAGCAGCAACCCAGGAAGCTCCTACAATGAGCAGTTCTTC
size: few; J: TRBJ1-4; V: TRBV16; D: NA; CDR3: CASSPWTVEKLFF; DNA: TGTGCCAGCAGCCCTTGGACAGTCGAAAAACTGTTTTTT